This T cell receptor (beta chain) was identified during a study of T cells of healthy individuals. TCRdb fed the 5' RACE reads into MiXCR, producing one record per CDR3 protein. The profile shows tens of thousands of distinct CDR3 sequences, 15% to 20% of them singletons. This clonotype turned up a few times. V lost 4 bases and J lost 7, with 20 bases in between. Germline-derived CDR1 and CDR2 are SGHRS and YFSETQ. This CDR3 has 16 residues. The sequence was obtained from a human donor in good health. The chain has TRBV5-1 and TRBJ1-4, with D possibly TRBD1 on 6 matching bases. The CDR3 DNA reads TGCGCCAGCAGCCTTACAGGGACCACCTTTCCTGAAAAACTGTTTTTT. Protein product: CASSLTGTTFPEKLFF.